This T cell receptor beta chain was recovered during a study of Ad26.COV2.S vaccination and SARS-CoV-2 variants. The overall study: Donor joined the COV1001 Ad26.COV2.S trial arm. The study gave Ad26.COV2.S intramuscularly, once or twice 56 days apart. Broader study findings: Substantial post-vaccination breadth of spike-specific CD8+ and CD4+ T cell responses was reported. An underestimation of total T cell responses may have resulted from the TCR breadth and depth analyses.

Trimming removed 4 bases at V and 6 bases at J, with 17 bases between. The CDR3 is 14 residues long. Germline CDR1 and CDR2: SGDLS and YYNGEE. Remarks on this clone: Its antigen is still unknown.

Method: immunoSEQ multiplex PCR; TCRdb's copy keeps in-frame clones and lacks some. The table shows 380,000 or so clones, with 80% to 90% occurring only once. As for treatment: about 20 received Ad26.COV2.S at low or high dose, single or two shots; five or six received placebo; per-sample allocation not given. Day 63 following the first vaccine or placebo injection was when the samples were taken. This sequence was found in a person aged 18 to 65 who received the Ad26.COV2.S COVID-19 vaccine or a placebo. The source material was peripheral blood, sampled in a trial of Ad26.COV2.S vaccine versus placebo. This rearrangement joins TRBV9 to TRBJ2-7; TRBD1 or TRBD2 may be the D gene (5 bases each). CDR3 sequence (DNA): TGTGCCAGCAGCATCGGGACGTCACCGGGCGAGCAGTACTTC. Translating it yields CASSIGTSPGEQYF.